This T cell receptor beta chain was captured by sequencing in a study of OX40 agonist ivuxolimab in advanced cancers. Germline-derived CDR1 and CDR2 are MGHRA and YSYEKL. Trimming cost V 0 bases and J 4 bases; bases outside gene matches: 5. The CDR3 loop spans 15 amino acids. Assay used: immunoSEQ multiplex PCR; TCRdb lists only in-frame clones, some missing. The sample has approximately 20,000 clones, 75% to 90% seen once; the top ten hold roughly 60%. The material was CD4+ or CD8+ T cells sorted from blood, obtained in a trial of the OX40 agonist ivuxolimab. The rearrangement uses TRBV4-1 and TRBJ2-7; 8 bases match TRBD2. The receptor was derived from an adult with an advanced solid tumor such as melanoma, head and neck, liver or kidney cancer. The CDR3 spells CASSQEAGGGYEQYF. The CDR3 DNA reads TGCGCCAGCAGCCAAGAGGCGGGAGGAGGTTACGAGCAGTACTTC.